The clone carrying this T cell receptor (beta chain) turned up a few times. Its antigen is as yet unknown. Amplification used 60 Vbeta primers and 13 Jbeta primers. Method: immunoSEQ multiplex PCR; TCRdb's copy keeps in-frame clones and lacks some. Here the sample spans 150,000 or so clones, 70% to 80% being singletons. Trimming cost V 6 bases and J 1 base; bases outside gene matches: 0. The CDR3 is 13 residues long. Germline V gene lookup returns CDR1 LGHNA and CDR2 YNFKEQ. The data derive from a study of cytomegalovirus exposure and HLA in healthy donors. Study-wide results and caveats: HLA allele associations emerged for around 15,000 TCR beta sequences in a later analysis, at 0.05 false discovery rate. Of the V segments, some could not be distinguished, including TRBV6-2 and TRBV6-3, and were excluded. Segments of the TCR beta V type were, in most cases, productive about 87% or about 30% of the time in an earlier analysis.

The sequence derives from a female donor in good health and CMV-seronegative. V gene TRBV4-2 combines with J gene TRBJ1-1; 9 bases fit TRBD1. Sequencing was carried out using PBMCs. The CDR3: CASRQGANTEAFF. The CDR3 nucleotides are TGTGCCAGCAGACAGGGGGCGAACACTGAAGCTTTCTTT.